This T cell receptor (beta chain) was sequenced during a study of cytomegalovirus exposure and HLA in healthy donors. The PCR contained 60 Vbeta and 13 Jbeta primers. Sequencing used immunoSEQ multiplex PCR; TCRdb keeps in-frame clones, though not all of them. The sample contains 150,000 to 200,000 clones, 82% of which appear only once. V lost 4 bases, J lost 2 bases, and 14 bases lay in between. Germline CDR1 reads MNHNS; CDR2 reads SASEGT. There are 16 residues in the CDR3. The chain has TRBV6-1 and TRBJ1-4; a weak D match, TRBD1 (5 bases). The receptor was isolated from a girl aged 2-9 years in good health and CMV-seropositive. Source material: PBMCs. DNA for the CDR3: TGTGCCAGCAGTGGCGTGAGTCAGGGTACTAATGAAAAACTGTTTTTT. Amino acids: CASSGVSQGTNEKLFF.